These 13 T cell receptor beta chains were sequenced from one sample in a study of beta chain features in type 1 diabetes. The study's findings and limits: Moderately but significantly shorter TCRB CDR3s were found in Type 1 diabetes patients in all four CD4+ subsets.

As every portion of the isolated RNA was reverse transcribed, the sequencing read expressed TCRB transcripts. Sequencing used immunoSEQ multiplex PCR; TCRdb keeps in-frame clones, though not all of them. The sample lists under 400,000 clones, over 9.5% occurring once. Their cognate antigens are unknown. The sequenced material came from naive CD4+ T cells from blood. These receptor sequences come from a woman aged 18-30 years with type 1 diabetes.

The rearrangement joins TRBV29-1 to TRBJ1-1; D might be TRBD1 (6 bases). The CDR3 is made up of 15 amino acids. Trimming removed 3 bases at V and 5 bases at J, with 19 bases between. Germline V gives CDR1 SQVTM, CDR2 ANQGSEA. DNA of the CDR3: TGCAGCGTTGACGACAGGCGAGAACGAGAGACTGAAGCTTTCTTT. Translation gives CSVDDRRERETEAFF.

This clone has more than one count but fewer than ten. The genes are TRBV7-2 and TRBJ2-4; the match to TRBD2 covers 10 bases. CDR1 and CDR2 from the germline V gene are SGHTA and FQGNSA. CDR3 length: 18 amino acids. V shed 1 base, J shed 1 base, and the junction held 7 bases outside the gene matches. In nucleotides, the CDR3 is TGTGCCAGCAGCTTAGGAGCTGGGGGACTAGCGGCCAAAAACATTCAGTACTTC. Translation gives CASSLGAGGLAAKNIQYF.

A remark on this clone: This same CDR3 is encoded by further DNA sequences in the sample. This chain uses TRBV5-1 with TRBJ2-7, with TRBD1 identical over 7 bases. J gave up 3 bases and V 0 bases, and 3 bases lay outside the gene matches. The CDR3 runs to 14 residues. CDR1 is SGHRS and CDR2 is YFSETQ in the germline V gene. CDR3 nucleotides: TGCGCCAGCAGCTTGGTCCAGGGGGTCTACGAGCAGTACTTC. This gives the protein CASSLVQGVYEQYF.

V and J are TRBV25-1 and TRBJ2-6; 9 bases align to TRBD1. CDR1 is MGHDK, CDR2 SYGVNS, per germline. The CDR3 length is 18 residues. The trim removed 6 bases at V and 0 bases at J, leaving 9 bases unmatched. DNA for the CDR3: TGTGCCAGCAGCCGGGTACGGGGACAGGGCTCTGGGGCCAACGTCCTGACTTTC. Translating gives CASSRVRGQGSGANVLTF.

There are a few counts of this clone. The rearrangement links TRBV28 to TRBJ2-1, with TRBD2 matching over 8 bases. CDR3 length: 15 residues. Trimming at V came to 2 bases and at J to 4 bases, leaving 4 bases not matched to a gene. The germline CDR1 and CDR2 sequences are MDHEN and SYDVKM. In DNA, the CDR3 is TGTGCCAGCAGTTTACAGCTAGCGGGTTACAATGAGCAGTTCTTC. It specifies CASSLQLAGYNEQFF.

CDR3 region: CAWISAGSTDTQYF. The CDR3 DNA reads TGTGCCTGGATCTCAGCGGGGAGCACAGATACGCAGTATTTT. This chain uses TRBV30 with TRBJ2-3, with 7 positions matching TRBD2. The length of the CDR3 is 14 residues. Germline lookup yields CDR1 GTSNPN and CDR2 SVGIG (reference sequence). V was clipped by 4 bases and J by 0 bases; unmatched bases: 4.

This clone has more than one count but fewer than ten. The chain is built from TRBV5-1 and TRBJ2-7; D gene uncertain. Per the germline V gene, CDR1 is SGHRS and CDR2 is YFSETQ. The length of the CDR3 is 13 residues. V lost 4 bases and J 5 bases, leaving 13 bases between the germline ends. The chain's CDR3 is CASSPRPNDEQYF. CDR3 nucleotides: TGCGCCAGCAGCCCGAGGCCGAACGACGAGCAGTACTTC. Complete variable domain (other parts from reference TRBV5-1 and TRBJ2-7): KAGVTQTPRYLIKTRGQQVTLSCSPISGHRSVSWYQQTPGQGLQFLFEYFSETQRNKGNFPGRFSGRQFSNSRSEMNVSTLELGDSALYLCASSPRPNDEQYFGPGTRLTVT.

This clone has just a few counts. The chain links TRBV9 to TRBJ1-5, with 11 bases fitting TRBD1. CDR1 is SGDLS, CDR2 YYNGEE, per germline. With V trimmed by 4 bases and J by 5 bases, 5 bases remained unmatched. The CDR3 is 15 residues long. The CDR3 DNA is TGTGCCAGCAGCCTTGGACAGGGGGCTGATCAGCCCCAGCATTTT. This codes for CASSLGQGADQPQHF. Using reference TRBV9 and TRBJ1-5 for the parts outside the CDR3, the full variable domain is DSGVTQTPKHLITATGQRVTLRCSPRSGDLSVYWYQQSLDQGLQFLIQYYNGEERAKGNILERFSAQQFPDLHSELNLSSLELGDSALYFCASSLGQGADQPQHFGDGTRLSIL.

This clone was counted a few times. V and J are TRBV6-5 and TRBJ1-5; the match to TRBD1 covers 7 bases. The CDR3 loop spans 13 amino acids. Germline-derived CDR1 and CDR2 are MNHEY and SVGAGI. V shed 6 bases, J shed 7 bases, and the junction held 6 bases outside the gene matches. For the CDR3, the DNA is TGTGCCAGCAGAGAGACAGGGCAGCAGCCCCAGCATTTT. This codes for CASRETGQQPQHF.

The chain uses TRBV15 and TRBJ2-3; D gene ambiguous. The germline V and J ends were trimmed by 4 bases and 4 bases, with 12 bases remaining between them. The germline V gene has CDR1 LNHNV and CDR2 YYDKDF (reference sequence). This CDR3 contains 14 residues. This chain's CDR3 is CATSTPGLSDTQYF. CDR3 nucleotides: TGTGCCACCAGCACCCCCGGGTTATCAGATACGCAGTATTTT.

The chain combines TRBV7-2 with TRBJ1-1, with D maybe TRBD1 (5 bases). V was pared by 1 base and J by 1 base, with 10 bases between. CDR3 length equals 15 residues. Germline CDR1 reads SGHTA; CDR2 reads FQGNSA. CDR3 loop: CASSLVPQGNTEAFF. The DNA of the CDR3 is TGTGCCAGCAGCTTAGTTCCCCAGGGGAACACTGAAGCTTTCTTT.

The chain is built from TRBV9 and TRBJ2-1, with TRBD2 identical over 7 bases. Losses at the gene ends were 4 bases for V and 10 bases for J; bases not matched to a gene: 17. In germline, CDR1 is SGDLS, CDR2 YYNGEE. This CDR3 comprises 16 residues. The CDR3 DNA is TGTGCCAGCAGCCAAGAGTACGCGGGGACTATTGGGGAGCAGTTCTTC. This sequence encodes CASSQEYAGTIGEQFF.

This clone was seen a handful of times. This chain links TRBV11-2 with TRBJ2-3, with no clear D. From germline, CDR1 is SGHAT and CDR2 FQNNGV. The CDR3 is made up of 15 amino acids. V lost 1 base and J 6 bases, leaving 14 bases between the germline ends. The CDR3 loop is CASSLVEAPPDTQYF. CDR3 coding DNA: TGTGCCAGCAGCTTAGTAGAAGCCCCCCCGGATACGCAGTATTTT.